These 23 T cell receptor beta chains originate from one sample sequenced in a study of long-term antiretroviral therapy in people with HIV. Run at survey level, the immunoSEQ assay was version v3.0. Clones were read by immunoSEQ multiplex PCR, and TCRdb kept only the in-frame ones, dropping some. The profile shows around 20,000 clones, 76% of them singletons. Sequencing was performed on unsorted PBMCs, taken 0.5 years before starting antiretroviral therapy. Every receptor here comes from a woman in her 50s with HIV.

This chain joins TRBV15 and TRBJ1-5; TRBD1 might be the D (5 bases). Looked up from germline, CDR1 is LNHNV and CDR2 is YYDKDF (reference sequence). The CDR3 has 13 amino acids. V lost 7 bases and J lost 3, with 10 bases in between. The CDR3 coding sequence is TGTGCCACCATGGGGGATTACAATCAGCCCCAGCATTTT. Translating gives CATMGDYNQPQHF.

The J gene is TRBJ1-6, the V gene TRBV7-2; D gene uncertain. V was clipped by 3 bases and J by 8 bases, with 8 bases between them. CDR1 is SGHTA and CDR2 is FQGNSA in the germline V gene. The CDR3 has 13 residues. CDR3 protein: CASSLVSDSPLHF. In DNA, the CDR3 is TGTGCCAGCAGCTTGGTATCCGATTCACCCCTCCACTTT.

The V call is TRBV7-3, the J call TRBJ1-1; tentatively, D is TRBD1 (5 bases). The CDR3 is 14 residues long. Germline-derived CDR1 and CDR2 are SGHTA and FQGTGA. V was trimmed by 1 base and J by 1 base, leaving 7 bases between them. The CDR3 nucleotides read TGTGCCAGCAGCTTAATCGGGGGGAACACTGAAGCTTTCTTT. As protein: CASSLIGGNTEAFF.

This rearrangement joins TRBV6-1 to TRBJ1-5; tentative D call: TRBD1 (5 bases). Germline V gene sequence: CDR1 MNHNS, CDR2 SASEGT. Trimming cost V 4 bases and J 9 bases, with 25 bases left between them. The CDR3 spans 17 residues. CDR3 in DNA: TGTGCCAGCAGTGGCAACCCCGACTCTTCAGGGTCGGGGCCCCAGCATTTT. Translating gives CASSGNPDSSGSGPQHF.

V is TRBV27 and J is TRBJ2-5, with 7 bases matching TRBD1. From germline, CDR1 is MNHEY and CDR2 SMNVEV (reference sequence). The CDR3 is 14 residues long. The trim removed 6 bases at V and 2 bases at J, leaving 6 bases unmatched. The CDR3 is CASSRGTAQETQYF. In DNA form, the CDR3 reads TGTGCCAGCAGCCGAGGGACAGCTCAAGAGACCCAGTACTTC.

This rearrangement joins TRBV2 to TRBJ1-1; unclear D gene. The CDR3 runs to 13 residues. Germline V gives CDR1 SNHLY, CDR2 FYNNEI. V was shortened by 7 bases and J by 1 base, with 10 bases between the two germline ends. In DNA, the CDR3 is TGTGCCAGCAAGGTGCAGTCGAACACTGAAGCTTTCTTT. Its translation: CASKVQSNTEAFF.

The chain carries TRBV27 and TRBJ1-3; no definite D call. The germline gives CDR1 MNHEY, CDR2 SMNVEV (reference sequence). V was cut by 8 bases and J by 2 bases, with 19 bases left in between. CDR3 length: 16 amino acids. The CDR3, as DNA: TGTGCCAGCCGCCCCAGCTACAGACACGCTGGAAACACCATATATTTT. Its protein is CASRPSYRHAGNTIYF.

The chain couples TRBV6-6 to TRBJ1-5; D remains unclear. V dropped 0 bases and J dropped 5 bases, with 2 bases sitting between them. The CDR3 extends over 12 amino acids. Germline V lookup: CDR1 MNHNY, CDR2 SVGAGI (reference sequence). CDR3 protein: CASSYSYQPQHF. The CDR3 region has the DNA TGTGCCAGCAGTTACTCGTATCAGCCCCAGCATTTT.

This chain links TRBV19 with TRBJ1-1, with D hard to call. In germline, CDR1 is LNHDA, CDR2 SQIVND (reference sequence). Deletions cut 5 bases from V and 2 bases from J, with 9 bases between. CDR3 length: 13 amino acids. The CDR3 loop reads CASSQQVNTEAFF. The CDR3 nucleotides read TGTGCCAGTAGTCAGCAGGTTAACACTGAAGCTTTCTTT.

The chain carries TRBV2 and TRBJ2-7, with a tentative D call TRBD2 (5 bases). The germline CDR1 and CDR2 sequences are SNHLY and FYNNEI. This CDR3 spans 12 amino acids. V was pared by 9 bases and J by 0 bases, with 9 bases between. CDR3 in amino acids: CASSRGSYEQYF. In DNA form, the CDR3 reads TGTGCCAGTAGCCGGGGCTCCTACGAGCAGTACTTC.

The chain is built from TRBV10-3 and TRBJ1-5; tentative D call: TRBD1 (5 bases). With 6 bases removed from V and 7 bases from J, the gap between germline ends came to 13 bases. Per germline, CDR1 ENHRY and CDR2 SYGVKD. The CDR3 extends over 13 amino acids. The CDR3 protein is CAIRGTDTQPQHF. CDR3 nucleotides: TGTGCCATCAGGGGGACGGATACCCAGCCCCAGCATTTT.

V usage is TRBV2 and J usage is TRBJ1-1; D uncertain. The V end was cut by 2 bases, the J end by 6 bases, with 10 bases between. The germline V gene has CDR1 SNHLY and CDR2 FYNNEI. This CDR3 contains 13 residues. CDR3 DNA sequence: TGTGCCAGCAGTGAATATAGTATGGCTGAAGCTTTCTTT. Its protein product is CASSEYSMAEAFF.

V gene TRBV4-2 combines with J gene TRBJ2-7; D not certain. There are 13 residues in the CDR3. V lost 1 base to trimming and J lost 5 bases, with 9 bases between them. Germline assignment: CDR1 LGHNA and CDR2 YNFKEQ. CDR3 coding DNA: TGTGCCAGCAGCCAAGCCCCAGGTGACGAGCAGTACGTC. This encodes CASSQAPGDEQYV.

The rearrangement joins TRBV29-1 to TRBJ2-5; 15 bases align to TRBD2. Germline V gene data show CDR1 as SQVTM and CDR2 as ANQGSEA. There are 18 residues in the CDR3. Unmatched junction bases numbered 15, after V lost 6 bases and J lost 4 bases. For the CDR3, the DNA is TGCAGCGTCGAGACTCCGGGACTAGCGGGGGGCCGGGTAGAGACCCAGTACTTC. Its translation: CSVETPGLAGGRVETQYF.

The rearrangement uses TRBV15 and TRBJ2-7; 8 positions agree with TRBD1. CDR1 is LNHNV and CDR2 is YYDKDF in the germline V gene (reference sequence). The CDR3 runs 17 residues. The V and J ends lost 0 bases and 0 bases, in that order; junction bases with no gene match: 7. The CDR3, as DNA: TGTGCCACCAGCAGAGATCCCCCAGGGGGCTACTCCTACGAGCAGTACTTC. This encodes CATSRDPPGGYSYEQYF.

The V call is TRBV7-2, the J call TRBJ1-1; possibly TRBD1 for D (5 bases). This CDR3 spans 14 amino acids. Trimming took off 3 bases at V and 4 bases at J, with 12 bases between the two ends. Germline V gives CDR1 SGHTA, CDR2 FQGNSA. CDR3 nucleotides: TGTGCCAGCAGCTTCACAGACCAGGGCACTGAAGCTTTCTTT. Protein: CASSFTDQGTEAFF. Full variable domain (missing parts from reference TRBV7-2 and TRBJ1-1): GAGVSQSPSNKVTEKGKDVELRCDPISGHTALYWYRQSLGQGLEFLIYFQGNSAPDKSGLPSDRFSAERTGGSVSTLTIQRTQQEDSAVYLCASSFTDQGTEAFFGQGTRLTVV.

The chain recombines TRBV6-5 with TRBJ2-5; D may be TRBD2 (5 bases). V dropped 6 bases and J dropped 4 bases, with 15 bases sitting between them. From germline, CDR1 is MNHEY and CDR2 SVGAGI. The CDR3 is 14 amino acids. The DNA of the CDR3 is TGTGCCAGCAGGAGGGCCTATCAAGCAGAGACCCAGTACTTC. It codes for CASRRAYQAETQYF.

This clone is a singleton in its sample. This chain uses TRBV7-6 with TRBJ2-2; D remains ambiguous. The CDR3 has 16 residues. The germline gives CDR1 SGHVS, CDR2 FNYEAQ. Trimming cost V 0 bases and J 5 bases, with 13 bases left between them. This CDR3 is CASSLAPDTRTGELFF. CDR3 coding DNA: TGTGCCAGCAGCTTAGCTCCCGACACCCGAACCGGGGAGCTGTTTTTT.

This clone is a singleton in its sample. V usage is TRBV11-2 and J usage is TRBJ2-7; D ambiguous. V was trimmed by 3 bases and J by 1 base, leaving 10 bases between them. CDR3 length equals 14 residues. CDR1 is SGHAT, CDR2 FQNNGV, per germline. CDR3: CASSFVIRSYEQYF. CDR3 in DNA: TGTGCCAGCAGCTTCGTCATCAGGTCCTACGAGCAGTACTTC.

The chain couples TRBV29-1 to TRBJ1-1, with no clear D. CDR1 is SQVTM, CDR2 ANQGSEA, per germline. CDR3 length: 12 residues. Trimming left V 1 base short and J 1 base short, with 4 bases between. The CDR3 region is CSVEGRNTEAFF. DNA of the CDR3: TGCAGCGTTGAAGGACGGAACACTGAAGCTTTCTTT.

This sequence joins TRBV6-6 and TRBJ1-1, with D perhaps matching TRBD1 (6 bases). The germline V gene has CDR1 MNHNY and CDR2 SVGAGI (reference sequence). This CDR3 contains 13 residues. Trimming shortened V by 7 bases and J by 5 bases, and 14 bases separated the two germline ends. CDR3 loop: CASTRGSWTEAFF. The CDR3 DNA reads as TGTGCCAGCACGAGGGGGTCGTGGACTGAAGCTTTCTTT.

The gene calls are TRBV30 and TRBJ1-4; no clear D gene. The V gene's germline CDR1 is GTSNPN and CDR2 SVGIG (reference sequence). Trimming left V 2 bases short and J 7 bases short, with 14 bases between. The CDR3 contains 14 residues. The CDR3 bases are TGTGCCTGGAGTTTCTCCCTCGAGCTTGAAAAACTGTTTTTT. This encodes CAWSFSLELEKLFF.

This clone was counted once. This chain uses TRBV11-2 with TRBJ2-3; TRBD2 matches at 7 bases. Trimming at V came to 5 bases and at J to 2 bases, leaving 7 bases not matched to a gene. There are 15 residues in the CDR3. Germline CDR1 is SGHAT and CDR2 is FQNNGV. The CDR3 sequence is CASSPSGGTTDTQYF. The CDR3 bases are TGTGCCAGCAGCCCTTCCGGGGGGACCACAGATACGCAGTATTTT.